This T cell receptor beta chain derives from a study of CD8 T cell repertoires and HIV-1 epitope variants. The overall study: Separate wells received one of Twenty-five Gag or Nef variant peptides.

Note on this clone: The antigen is not known.

The length of the CDR3 is 16 residues. Broader study findings: Roughly ten TCR beta clonotypes were antigen-specific, over five apparently recognizing autologous or escape variants.

Sequencing of TCR beta CDR3 used immunoSEQ survey depth. Repertoires were generated with immunoSEQ multiplex PCR, while TCRdb's copy carries only in-frame clones and drops some. The sample gives fewer than 7,000 clones, roughly two thirds of which show up once; about 40% is in the top ten. The receptor was derived from a male donor with HIV. This chain links TRBV1 with TRBJ1-4. TRBV1 is an annotated pseudogene. Sequencing input: cultured CD8+ T cells derived from PBMCs. The CDR3 reads CTSSQDRGLMNEKLFF. The CDR3 nucleotides read TGCACCAGCAGCCAAGATCGGGGGCTGATGAATGAAAAACTGTTTTTT.